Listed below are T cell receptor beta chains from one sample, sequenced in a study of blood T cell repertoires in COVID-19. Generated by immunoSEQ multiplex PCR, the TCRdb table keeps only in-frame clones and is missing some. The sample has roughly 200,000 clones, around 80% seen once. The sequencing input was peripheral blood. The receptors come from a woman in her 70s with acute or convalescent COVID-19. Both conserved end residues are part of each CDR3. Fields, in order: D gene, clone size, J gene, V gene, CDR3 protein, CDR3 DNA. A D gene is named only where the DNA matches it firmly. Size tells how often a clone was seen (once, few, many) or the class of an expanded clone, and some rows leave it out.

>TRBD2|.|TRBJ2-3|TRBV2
CASSTTSGSADTQYF
TGTGCCAGCAGCACGACTAGCGGGAGCGCAGATACGCAGTATTTT
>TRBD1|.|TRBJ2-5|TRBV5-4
CASSFGQGATQYF
TGTGCCAGCAGCTTTGGACAGGGGGCGACCCAGTACTTC
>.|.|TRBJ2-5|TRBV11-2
CASSLGGPGGRGLVETQYF
TGTGCCAGCAGCTTAGGAGGGCCCGGGGGACGAGGGTTAGTAGAGACTCAGTACTTC
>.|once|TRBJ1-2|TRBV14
CASSQYRQGVAAF
TGTGCCAGCAGCCAATACAGACAAGGCGTGGCAGCCTTC
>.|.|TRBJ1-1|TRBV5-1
CASSLEALGGTEAFF
TGCGCCAGCAGCTTGGAAGCCCTAGGAGGGACTGAAGCTTTCTTT
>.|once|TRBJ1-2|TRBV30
CAWSVLVSNYGYTF
TGTGCCTGGAGTGTACTGGTCTCTAACTATGGCTACACCTTC
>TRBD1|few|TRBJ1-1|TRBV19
CASSSGTGSSEAFF
TGTGCCAGTAGTTCCGGGACAGGATCTTCCGAAGCTTTCTTT
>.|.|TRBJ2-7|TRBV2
CASRLQGGSYEQYF
TGTGCCAGCAGGTTACAGGGTGGGTCCTACGAGCAGTACTTC
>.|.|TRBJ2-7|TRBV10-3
CAISGVQGSGPMKQYF
TGTGCCATCAGTGGGGTTCAGGGCAGCGGGCCTATGAAGCAGTACTTC
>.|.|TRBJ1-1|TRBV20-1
CSAGRGTEAFF
TGCAGTGCTGGAAGGGGTACTGAAGCTTTCTTT
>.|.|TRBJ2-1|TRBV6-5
CASSTQRGTYNEQFF
TGTGCCAGCAGTACCCAAAGAGGGACCTACAATGAGCAGTTCTTC
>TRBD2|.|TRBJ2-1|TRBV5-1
CASTRTSGNNEQFF
TGCGCCAGCACCCGGACTAGCGGTAACAATGAGCAGTTCTTC
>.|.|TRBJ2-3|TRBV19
CASSMSGQGGTDTQYF
TGTGCCAGTAGTATGTCAGGGCAGGGTGGCACAGATACGCAGTATTTT
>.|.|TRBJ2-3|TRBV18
CASSPIRAVGTDTQYF
TGTGCCAGCTCACCGATCCGAGCGGTCGGAACAGATACGCAGTATTTT
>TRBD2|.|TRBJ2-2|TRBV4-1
CASSQIPGLAGAAGELFF
TGCGCCAGCAGCCAAATTCCGGGACTAGCGGGAGCGGCCGGGGAGCTGTTTTTT
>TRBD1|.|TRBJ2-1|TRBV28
CASSSGQGVDEQFF
TGTGCCAGCAGTTCAGGACAGGGCGTCGATGAGCAGTTCTTC
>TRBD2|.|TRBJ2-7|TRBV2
CASSMTSGGNEQYF
TGTGCCAGCAGTATGACTAGCGGGGGGAACGAGCAGTACTTC
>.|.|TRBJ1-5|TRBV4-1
CASSGTLISNQPQHF
TGCGCCAGCAGCGGCACCTTGATTAGCAATCAGCCCCAGCATTTT
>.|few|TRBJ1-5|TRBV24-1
CATSDSNQPQHF
TGTGCCACCAGCGACAGTAATCAGCCCCAGCATTTT
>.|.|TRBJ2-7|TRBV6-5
CASSYSKSGARQQYF
TGTGCCAGCAGTTACTCGAAGTCAGGGGCCCGCCAGCAGTACTTC
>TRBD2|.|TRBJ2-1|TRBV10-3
CAISAASGRTGIYNEQFF
TGTGCCATCAGTGCTGCTAGCGGGCGTACCGGGATATACAATGAGCAGTTCTTC
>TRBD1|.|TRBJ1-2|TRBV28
CASSLTGAYGYTF
TGTGCCAGCAGTTTAACAGGGGCCTATGGCTACACCTTC
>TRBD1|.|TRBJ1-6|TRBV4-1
CASSQTGGAYNSPLHF
TGCGCCAGCAGCCAGACAGGGGGAGCCTATAATTCACCCCTCCACTTT
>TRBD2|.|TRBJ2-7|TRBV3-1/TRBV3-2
CASSQGTSGVSYEQYF
TGTGCCAGCAGCCAAGGAACTAGCGGTGTTTCCTACGAGCAGTACTTC
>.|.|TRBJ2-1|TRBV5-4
CASSLGLTGYEQFF
TGTGCCAGCAGCTTGGGCTTAACAGGGTATGAGCAGTTCTTC
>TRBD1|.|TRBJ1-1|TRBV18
CASSQDRVSLNTEAFF
TGTGCCAGCTCACAGGACAGGGTAAGCCTGAACACTGAAGCTTTCTTT
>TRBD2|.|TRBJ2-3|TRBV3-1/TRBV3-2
CASSPQGAGGTDTQYF
TGTGCCAGCAGCCCCCAGGGAGCGGGAGGAACAGATACGCAGTATTTT
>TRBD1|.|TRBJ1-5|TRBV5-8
CASSPPGQARRGQHF
TGTGCCAGCAGCCCTCCTGGACAGGCCCGTCGAGGACAGCATTTT
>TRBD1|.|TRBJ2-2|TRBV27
CASSLSNRGSGELFF
TGTGCCAGCAGTTTATCGAACAGGGGGTCCGGGGAGCTGTTTTTT
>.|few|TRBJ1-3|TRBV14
CASSQPGTISGNTIYF
TGTGCCAGCAGCCAACCAGGGACAATCTCTGGAAACACCATATATTTT
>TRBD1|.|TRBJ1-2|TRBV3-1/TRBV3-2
CASSQTGGLIYGYTF
TGTGCCAGCAGCCAAACAGGGGGCCTGATCTATGGCTACACCTTC
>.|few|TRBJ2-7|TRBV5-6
CASSLGVGGSYEQYF
TGTGCCAGCAGCTTGGGGGTCGGCGGGTCCTACGAGCAGTACTTC
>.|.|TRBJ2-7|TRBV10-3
CASQSGVREQYF
TGTGCCTCACAATCAGGGGTCCGCGAGCAGTACTTC
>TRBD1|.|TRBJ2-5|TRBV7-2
CASRAPGQYQETQYF
TGTGCCAGCAGAGCGCCGGGACAGTACCAAGAGACCCAGTACTTC
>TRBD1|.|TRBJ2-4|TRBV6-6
CASSPSGRGLGKNIQYF
TGTGCCAGCAGTCCATCCGGCAGGGGGCTTGGCAAAAACATTCAGTACTTC
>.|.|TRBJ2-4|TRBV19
CASSIRLGENIQYF
TGTGCCAGTAGTATTAGACTCGGCGAAAACATTCAGTACTTC
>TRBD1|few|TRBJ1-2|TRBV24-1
CATSEAPGQGGYYGYTF
TGTGCCACCAGTGAGGCCCCGGGGCAGGGGGGATACTATGGCTACACCTTC
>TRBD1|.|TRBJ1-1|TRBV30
CAWPPGQGVVTEAFF
TGTGCCTGGCCACCGGGACAGGGGGTTGTCACTGAAGCTTTCTTT
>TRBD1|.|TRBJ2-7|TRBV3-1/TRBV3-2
CASSYPGQRYEQYF
TGTGCCAGCAGCTATCCGGGACAGCGATACGAGCAGTACTTC
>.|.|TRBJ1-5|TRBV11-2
CASSLGGWWPQHF
TGTGCCAGCAGCTTAGGCGGGTGGTGGCCCCAGCATTTT
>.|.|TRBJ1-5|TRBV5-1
CASSSAGARNQPQHF
TGCGCCAGCAGCTCCGCGGGGGCAAGAAATCAGCCCCAGCATTTT
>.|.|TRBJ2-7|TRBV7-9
CASSQDTQTYEQYF
TGTGCCAGCAGCCAGGACACTCAAACCTACGAGCAGTACTTC
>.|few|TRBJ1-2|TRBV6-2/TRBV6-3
CASSYAGGQRNYGYTF
TGTGCCAGCAGTTACGCCGGCGGCCAGAGAAACTATGGCTACACCTTC
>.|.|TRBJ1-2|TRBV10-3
CAISDPTSNYGYTF
TGTGCCATCAGTGACCCCACTTCTAACTATGGCTACACCTTC
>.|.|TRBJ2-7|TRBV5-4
CASSLPRSAGEQYF
TGTGCCAGCAGCTTGCCCCGATCGGCAGGGGAGCAGTACTTC